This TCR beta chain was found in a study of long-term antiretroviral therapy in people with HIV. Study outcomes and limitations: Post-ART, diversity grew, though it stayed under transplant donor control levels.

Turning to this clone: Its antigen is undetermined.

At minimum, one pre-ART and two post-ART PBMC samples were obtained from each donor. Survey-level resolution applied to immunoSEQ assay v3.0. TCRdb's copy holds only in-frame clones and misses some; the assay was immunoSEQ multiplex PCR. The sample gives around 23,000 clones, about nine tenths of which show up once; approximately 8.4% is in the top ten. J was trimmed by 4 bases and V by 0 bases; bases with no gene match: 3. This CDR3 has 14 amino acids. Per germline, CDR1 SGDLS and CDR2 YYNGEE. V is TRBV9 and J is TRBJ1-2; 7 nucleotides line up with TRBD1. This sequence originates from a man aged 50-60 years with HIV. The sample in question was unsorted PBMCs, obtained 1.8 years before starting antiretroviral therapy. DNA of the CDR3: TGTGCCAGCAGCGTAGGAGGGGGCGGCTATGGCTACACCTTC. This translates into CASSVGGGGYGYTF.